These T cell receptor beta chains were read from a single sample in a study of blood T cell repertoires in COVID-19. Some clones are missing from TCRdb's copy, which holds only in-frame ones; the method was immunoSEQ multiplex PCR. This table holds some 200,000 clones, approximately 90% found once. Sequencing input: peripheral blood. These receptors were collected from a man aged 35-49 years with active or convalescent COVID-19. The CDR3 runs from the conserved cysteine through the conserved F or W. The D gene is left open where the match is weak. Clone size is stated in some rows and not others, as once, few, many or a class when expanded.

d_gene	v_gene	abundance	len	j_gene	CDR3aa	CDR3nt
-	TRBV4-1	-	14	TRBJ2-3	CASSLLVSTDTQYF	TGCGCCAGCAGCCTCCTCGTTAGCACAGATACGCAGTATTTT
TRBD1	TRBV28	-	17	TRBJ2-1	CASRLRLRDRVYNEQFF	TGTGCCAGCAGACTACGGCTCCGGGACAGGGTATACAATGAGCAGTTCTTC
-	TRBV2	-	15	TRBJ2-2	CASSGQASNTGELFF	TGTGCCAGCAGTGGACAGGCCTCGAACACCGGGGAGCTGTTTTTT
TRBD1	TRBV24-1	-	16	TRBJ2-1	CATSDSTGWWVNEQFF	TGTGCCACCAGTGATTCGACAGGGTGGTGGGTTAATGAGCAGTTCTTC
TRBD2	TRBV6-2/TRBV6-3	-	16	TRBJ2-7	CASSSAASGSVYEQYF	TGTGCCAGCAGTTCGGCTGCAAGCGGGAGTGTTTACGAGCAGTACTTC
-	TRBV27	-	14	TRBJ2-1	CASSSSTDYNEQFF	TGTGCCAGCAGTTCCTCGACAGATTACAATGAGCAGTTCTTC
-	TRBV7-2	-	14	TRBJ1-3	CASSFDGGLNTIYF	TGTGCCAGCAGCTTTGACGGGGGATTAAACACCATATATTTT
-	TRBV5-4	-	15	TRBJ2-2	CASSSGLLDTGELFF	TGTGCCAGCAGCTCAGGGTTGTTGGACACCGGGGAGCTGTTTTTT
-	TRBV5-1	-	13	TRBJ2-1	CASSSTGDNEQFF	TGCGCCAGCAGCTCGACAGGTGACAATGAGCAGTTCTTC
TRBD2	TRBV3-1/TRBV3-2	-	17	TRBJ2-3	CASSQPVTSGVTDTQYF	TGTGCCAGCAGCCAGCCCGTTACTAGCGGAGTCACAGATACGCAGTATTTT
-	TRBV6-5	-	13	TRBJ1-2	CASSYRGARGYTF	TGTGCCAGCAGTTACCGGGGGGCGCGGGGCTACACCTTC
-	TRBV4-1	-	15	TRBJ1-3	CASSQWTASGNTIYF	TGCGCCAGCAGCCAATGGACAGCCTCTGGAAACACCATATATTTT
TRBD1	TRBV5-1	-	14	TRBJ1-6	CASSSDRDRAPLHF	TGCGCCAGCAGCTCTGACAGGGATCGGGCACCCCTCCACTTT
TRBD1	TRBV27	-	15	TRBJ1-1	CASSWYGTGNTEAFF	TGTGCCAGCAGTTGGTATGGGACAGGGAACACTGAAGCTTTCTTT
TRBD2	TRBV3-1/TRBV3-2	-	17	TRBJ2-1	CASSPGLAGAGYNEQFF	TGTGCCAGCAGCCCAGGACTAGCGGGCGCCGGCTACAATGAGCAGTTCTTC
TRBD1	TRBV5-8	-	15	TRBJ1-4	CACSRDRAANEKLFF	TGTGCCTGTTCCCGGGACAGGGCGGCTAATGAAAAACTGTTTTTT
-	TRBV5-4	-	15	TRBJ1-4	CASSPGTAGNEKLFF	TGTGCCAGCAGCCCGGGGACTGCGGGGAATGAAAAACTGTTTTTT
TRBD1	TRBV7-9	-	14	TRBJ2-3	CASSPRGTKDTQYF	TGTGCCAGCAGCCCCAGGGGGACCAAAGATACGCAGTATTTT
TRBD2	TRBV6-4	-	16	TRBJ2-7	CASSEAGGQESYEQYF	TGTGCCAGCAGTGAAGCGGGAGGGCAAGAATCCTACGAGCAGTACTTC
-	TRBV11-2	-	14	TRBJ2-1	CASSYRRGRNEQFF	TGTGCCAGCAGCTATAGGAGAGGGAGGAATGAGCAGTTCTTC
-	TRBV7-2	-	16	TRBJ2-1	CASSLYPGVQVNEQFF	TGTGCCAGCAGCTTATACCCGGGGGTGCAGGTGAATGAGCAGTTCTTC
TRBD2	TRBV28	-	15	TRBJ2-5	CASSLSGGGQETQYF	TGTGCCAGCAGCCTCAGCGGGGGTGGCCAAGAGACCCAGTACTTC
TRBD1	TRBV19	-	13	TRBJ2-3	CASSRDRGDTQYF	TGTGCCAGTAGCCGGGACAGGGGAGATACGCAGTATTTT
-	TRBV28	-	11	TRBJ1-2	CASRGPYGYTF	TGTGCCAGCAGGGGGCCCTATGGCTACACCTTC
-	TRBV4-1	-	20	TRBJ2-3	CASSQEMRGARKYRTDTQYF	TGCGCCAGCAGCCAAGAAATGCGTGGGGCTAGAAAGTATCGCACAGATACGCAGTATTTT
-	TRBV5-4	-	14	TRBJ1-2	CASSPQGADYGYTF	TGTGCCAGCAGCCCCCAGGGCGCAGACTATGGCTACACCTTC
-	TRBV18	-	13	TRBJ2-1	CASSPPIYNEQFF	TGTGCCAGCTCACCCCCTATTTACAATGAGCAGTTCTTC
-	TRBV12-3/TRBV12-4	once	13	TRBJ1-1	CASRVGTSPGAFF	TGTGCCAGCAGAGTTGGGACTTCCCCGGGGGCTTTCTTT
-	TRBV11-2	-	14	TRBJ1-6	CASSRGQYNSPLHF	TGTGCCAGCAGCCGTGGACAGTATAATTCACCCCTCCACTTT
-	TRBV24-1	-	13	TRBJ2-5	CATSDGAQETQYF	TGTGCCACCAGTGATGGGGCCCAAGAGACCCAGTACTTC
-	TRBV19	-	13	TRBJ1-2	CASSRTGMGGYTF	TGTGCCAGTAGTCGAACAGGTATGGGTGGCTACACCTTC
TRBD1	TRBV10-2	-	20	TRBJ2-2	CASSESETGLRGFSAGELFF	TGCGCCAGCAGTGAGTCGGAGACAGGGTTAAGGGGTTTTTCTGCCGGGGAGCTGTTTTTT
TRBD1	TRBV19	-	15	TRBJ2-5	CASSIVGGLQETQYF	TGTGCCAGTAGTATAGTAGGGGGCCTCCAAGAGACCCAGTACTTC
-	TRBV23-1	-	16	TRBJ2-4	CASSQRGRMTENIQYF	TGCGCCAGCAGTCAGCGGGGACGAATGACCGAAAACATTCAGTACTTC
TRBD1	TRBV4-2	-	14	TRBJ1-2	CASSQEGQGRGYTF	TGTGCCAGCAGCCAAGAGGGACAGGGACGTGGCTACACCTTC
-	TRBV4-3	-	14	TRBJ1-2	CASSQDGSYYGYTF	TGCGCCAGCAGCCAAGATGGTAGTTACTATGGCTACACCTTC
TRBD1	TRBV7-9	-	13	TRBJ1-2	CASSSLVGGGYTF	TGTGCCAGCAGCTCTCTAGTAGGGGGCGGCTACACCTTC
TRBD2	TRBV3-1/TRBV3-2	-	15	TRBJ2-7	CASSQSLREGYEQYF	TGTGCCAGCAGCCAATCTTTGCGGGAGGGCTACGAGCAGTACTTC
-	TRBV6-6	once	13	TRBJ1-5	CASKWGDNQPQHF	TGTGCCAGCAAGTGGGGAGACAATCAGCCCCAGCATTTT
-	TRBV3-1/TRBV3-2	-	13	TRBJ1-1	CASFGETNTEAFF	TGTGCCAGTTTCGGGGAGACCAACACTGAAGCTTTCTTT
-	TRBV7-8	-	14	TRBJ1-6	CASSLVHGDSPLHF	TGTGCCAGCAGCTTAGTCCACGGGGATTCACCCCTCCACTTT
-	TRBV6-5	-	13	TRBJ1-1	CASSYSGRAEAFF	TGTGCCAGCAGTTATAGTGGGAGAGCTGAAGCTTTCTTT
-	TRBV27	-	12	TRBJ1-2	CASSLEGYGYTF	TGTGCCAGCAGTTTAGAGGGATATGGCTACACCTTC
TRBD1	TRBV6-5	-	13	TRBJ2-1	CAGKQGKYNEQFF	TGTGCCGGAAAACAGGGGAAGTACAATGAGCAGTTCTTC
TRBD1	TRBV27	-	17	TRBJ2-1	CASSNLPGTGVHNEQFF	TGTGCCAGCAGTAACCTCCCGGGGACAGGGGTTCACAATGAGCAGTTCTTC
-	TRBV6-6	-	12	TRBJ1-4	CASSFSRGELFF	TGTGCCAGCAGTTTTTCCCGGGGTGAACTGTTTTTT
TRBD1	TRBV11-1	-	14	TRBJ1-2	CASSFEGQGSGYTF	TGTGCCAGCAGCTTTGAGGGACAGGGGAGTGGCTACACCTTC
TRBD1	TRBV24-1	-	14	TRBJ1-2	CATSDRGSNYGYTF	TGTGCCACCAGCGACAGGGGTTCTAACTATGGCTACACCTTC
-	TRBV28	-	13	TRBJ2-7	CASSLRVSYEQYF	TGTGCCAGCAGTTTAAGAGTTTCCTACGAGCAGTACTTC
TRBD1	TRBV6-2/TRBV6-3	-	16	TRBJ2-1	CASSYGAGGKGYEQFF	TGTGCCAGCAGTTACGGGGCAGGGGGCAAAGGTTATGAGCAGTTCTTC
TRBD2	TRBV11-2	-	15	TRBJ2-1	CASNPLGGGYNEQFF	TGTGCCAGCAACCCCTTGGGGGGGGGATACAATGAGCAGTTCTTC